This TCR beta chain comes out of a study of neurological immune-mediated disorders. The trim removed 1 base at V and 5 bases at J, leaving 5 bases unmatched. Germline assignment: CDR1 SEHNR and CDR2 FQNEAQ (reference sequence). The CDR3 totals 15 residues. Using its own MiXCR run on the 5' RACE reads, TCRdb lists one record per CDR3 protein. This sample has roughly 80,000 distinct CDR3 sequences, with 5% to 6.5% found just once. Time point in this sample: longitudinal time-point 2. This clonotype was seen repeatedly, ten times or more. The clonotype originates from a woman in her sixties with multiple sclerosis. What was sequenced was PBMCs. V is TRBV7-9 and J is TRBJ2-5; 9 nucleotides line up with TRBD1. The CDR3 region has the DNA TGTGCCAGCAGCTTAGGACAGGGGGTCGGCGAGACCCAGTACTTC. Residues: CASSLGQGVGETQYF.